This T cell receptor (beta chain) was identified in a study of blood T cell repertoires in COVID-19. Study details: Samples representing acute and convalescent COVID-19 were sourced from the United States, Italy and Spain.

In the authors' methods: Amplification of reference gene primers provided the estimated nucleated cell counts. The assay was immunoSEQ multiplex PCR, and TCRdb's table has in-frame clones only and misses some. V and J calls and clone size are as listed in that table; D and trimming were resolved from the DNA. This table has roughly 220,000 clones, roughly 84% appearing once. The CDR3 runs 13 residues. The ends were cut back, 7 bases at V and 0 bases at J, with 12 bases in the middle. From germline, CDR1 is SQVTM and CDR2 ANQGSEA. The chain carries TRBV29-1 and TRBJ1-2, with TRBD1 as a possible D gene (6 bases). The sequenced sample was peripheral blood. The TCR sequence derives from a woman aged 25-40 years who had recovered from COVID-19. The DNA of the CDR3 is TGCAGCGCTCGGACAGCTGCTAACTATGGCTACACCTTC. It specifies CSARTAANYGYTF.